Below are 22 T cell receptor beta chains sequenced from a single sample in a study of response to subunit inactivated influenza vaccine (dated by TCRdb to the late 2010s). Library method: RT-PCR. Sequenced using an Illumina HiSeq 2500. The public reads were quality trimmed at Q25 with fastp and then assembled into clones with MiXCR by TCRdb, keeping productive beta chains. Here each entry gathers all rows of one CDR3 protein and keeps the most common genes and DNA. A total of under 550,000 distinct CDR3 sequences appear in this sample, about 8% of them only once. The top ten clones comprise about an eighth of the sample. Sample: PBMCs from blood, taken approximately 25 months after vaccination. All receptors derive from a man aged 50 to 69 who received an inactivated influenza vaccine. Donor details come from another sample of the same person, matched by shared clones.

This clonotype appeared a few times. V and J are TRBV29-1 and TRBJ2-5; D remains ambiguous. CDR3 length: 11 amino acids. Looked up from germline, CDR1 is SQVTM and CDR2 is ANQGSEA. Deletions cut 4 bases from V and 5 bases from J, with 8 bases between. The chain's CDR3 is CSVGFRETQYF. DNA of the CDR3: TGCAGCGTTGGGTTCCGGGAGACCCAGTACTTC. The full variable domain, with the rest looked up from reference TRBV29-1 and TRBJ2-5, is SAVISQKPSRDICQRGTSLTIQCQVDSQVTMMFWYRQQPGQSLTLIATANQGSEATYESGFVIDKFPISRPNLTFSTLTVSNMSPEDSSIYLCSVGFRETQYFGPGTRLLVL.

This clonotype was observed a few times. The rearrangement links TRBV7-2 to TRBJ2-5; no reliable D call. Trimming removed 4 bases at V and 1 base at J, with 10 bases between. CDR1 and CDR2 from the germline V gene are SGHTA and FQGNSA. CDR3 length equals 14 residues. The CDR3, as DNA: TGTGCCAGCAGCTGGCCCGAGGTCCAAGAGACCCAGTACTTC. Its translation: CASSWPEVQETQYF.

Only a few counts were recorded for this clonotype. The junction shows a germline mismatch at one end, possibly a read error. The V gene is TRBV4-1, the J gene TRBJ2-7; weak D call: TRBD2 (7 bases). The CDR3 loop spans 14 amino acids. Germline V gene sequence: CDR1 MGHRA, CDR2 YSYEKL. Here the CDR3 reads CASSQGGARYEQYF. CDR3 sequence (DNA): TGTGCCAGCAGCCAAGGGGGGGCACGGTACGAGCAGTACTTC.

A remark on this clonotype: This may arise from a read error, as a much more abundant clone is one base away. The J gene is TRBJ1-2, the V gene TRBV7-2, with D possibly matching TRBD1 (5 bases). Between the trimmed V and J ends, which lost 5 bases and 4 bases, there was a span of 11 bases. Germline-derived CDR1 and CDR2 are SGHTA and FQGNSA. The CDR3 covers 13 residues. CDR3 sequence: CASSPAGTYGYTF. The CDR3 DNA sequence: TGTGCCAGCAGCCCCGCAGGGACCTATGGCTACACCTTC.

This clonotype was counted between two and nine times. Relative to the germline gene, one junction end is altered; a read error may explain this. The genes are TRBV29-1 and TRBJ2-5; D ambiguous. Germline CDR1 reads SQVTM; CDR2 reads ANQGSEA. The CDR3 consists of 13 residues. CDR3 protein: CGVVNSMMETQYF. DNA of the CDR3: TGCGGCGTTGTGAACAGTATGATGGAGACCCAGTACTTC.

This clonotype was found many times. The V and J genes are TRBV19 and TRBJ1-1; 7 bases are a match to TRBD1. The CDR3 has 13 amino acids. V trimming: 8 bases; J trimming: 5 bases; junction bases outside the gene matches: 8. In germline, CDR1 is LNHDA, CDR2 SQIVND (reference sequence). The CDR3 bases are TGTGCCAGTCGTGCAGGGGGAAGAACTGAAGCTTTCTTT. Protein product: CASRAGGRTEAFF.

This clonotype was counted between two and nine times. The DNA for the CDR3 is TGTGCCAGCAGGGGACTAGCGGGAGGGGGCGGTGAGCAGTTCTTC. Its translation: CASRGLAGGGGEQFF. The V gene is TRBV27, the J gene TRBJ2-1; 16 bases are shared with TRBD2. J gave up 9 bases and V 6 bases, and 5 bases lay outside the gene matches. This CDR3 contains 15 residues. CDR1 is MNHEY, CDR2 SMNVEV, per germline (reference sequence).

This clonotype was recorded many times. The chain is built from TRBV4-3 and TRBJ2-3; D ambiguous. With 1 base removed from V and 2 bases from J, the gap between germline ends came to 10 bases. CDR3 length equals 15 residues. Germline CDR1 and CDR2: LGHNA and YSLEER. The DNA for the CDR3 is TGCGCCAGCAGCCAAGGTGCCTACTCCACAGATACGCAGTATTTT. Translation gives CASSQGAYSTDTQYF.

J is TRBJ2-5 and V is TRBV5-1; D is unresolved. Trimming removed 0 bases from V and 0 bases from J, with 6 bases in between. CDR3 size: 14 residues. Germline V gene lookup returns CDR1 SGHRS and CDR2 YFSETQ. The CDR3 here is CASSLVTDQETQYF. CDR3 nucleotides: TGCGCCAGCAGCTTGGTAACGGACCAAGAGACCCAGTACTTC.

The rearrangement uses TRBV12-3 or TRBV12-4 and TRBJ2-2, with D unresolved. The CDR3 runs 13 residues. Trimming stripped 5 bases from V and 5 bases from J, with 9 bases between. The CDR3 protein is CASSISRTGELFF. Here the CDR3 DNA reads TGTGCCAGCAGTATTTCCAGAACCGGGGAGCTGTTTTTT.

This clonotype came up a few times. This chain's CDR3 is CASSAGGKGGEKLFF. For the CDR3, the DNA is TGTGCCAGCAGCGCGGGGGGGAAAGGAGGCGAAAAACTGTTTTTT. The chain employs TRBV9 and TRBJ1-4; D might be TRBD1 (5 bases). V was clipped by 3 bases and J by 8 bases, with 17 bases between them. The CDR3 contains 15 residues. Germline lookup yields CDR1 SGDLS and CDR2 YYNGEE. Complete variable domain (other parts from reference TRBV9 and TRBJ1-4): DSGVTQTPKHLITATGQRVTLRCSPRSGDLSVYWYQQSLDQGLQFLIQYYNGEERAKGNILERFSAQQFPDLHSELNLSSLELGDSALYFCASSAGGKGGEKLFFGSGTQLSVL.

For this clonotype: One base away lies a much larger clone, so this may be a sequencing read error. This CDR3 reads CASSPPSQVYTGELFF. CDR3 DNA sequence: TGTGCCAGCAGTCCACCCAGCCAGGTTTACACCGGGGAGCTGTTTTTT. The gene calls are TRBV6-1 and TRBJ2-2; no firm D call. The CDR3 sequence is 16 residues long. Trimming removed 5 bases at V and 3 bases at J, with 16 bases between. Looked up from germline, CDR1 is MNHNS and CDR2 is SASEGT.

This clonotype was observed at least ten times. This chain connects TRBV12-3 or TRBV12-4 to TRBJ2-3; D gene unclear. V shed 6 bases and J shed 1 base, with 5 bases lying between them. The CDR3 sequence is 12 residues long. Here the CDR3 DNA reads TGTGCCAGCAGGCAAGGCACAGATACGCAGTATTTT. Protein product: CASRQGTDTQYF.

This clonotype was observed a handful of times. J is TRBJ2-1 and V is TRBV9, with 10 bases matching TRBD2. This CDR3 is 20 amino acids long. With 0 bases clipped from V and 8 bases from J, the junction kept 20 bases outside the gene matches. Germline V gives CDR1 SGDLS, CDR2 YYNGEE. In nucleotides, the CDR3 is TGTGCCAGCAGCGTAGGTTCTCGATGGACTAGCGGCACGCCGGGCTATGAGCAGTTCTTC. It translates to CASSVGSRWTSGTPGYEQFF.

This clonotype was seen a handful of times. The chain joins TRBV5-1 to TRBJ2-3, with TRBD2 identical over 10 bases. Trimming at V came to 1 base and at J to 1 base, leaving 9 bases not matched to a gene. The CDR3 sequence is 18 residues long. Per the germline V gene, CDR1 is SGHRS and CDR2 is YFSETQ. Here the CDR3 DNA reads TGCGCCAGCAGCTTGACCTTAAAGCGGGGGGGCCGCACAGATACGCAGTATTTT. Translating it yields CASSLTLKRGGRTDTQYF.

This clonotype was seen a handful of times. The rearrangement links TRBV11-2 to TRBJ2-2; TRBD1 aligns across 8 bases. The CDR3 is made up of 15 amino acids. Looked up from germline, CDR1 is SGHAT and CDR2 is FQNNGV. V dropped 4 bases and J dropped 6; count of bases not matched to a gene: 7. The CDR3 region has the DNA TGTGCCAGCAGCTCTCTCCAGGACAGGGCCGGGGAGCTGTTTTTT. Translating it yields CASSSLQDRAGELFF.

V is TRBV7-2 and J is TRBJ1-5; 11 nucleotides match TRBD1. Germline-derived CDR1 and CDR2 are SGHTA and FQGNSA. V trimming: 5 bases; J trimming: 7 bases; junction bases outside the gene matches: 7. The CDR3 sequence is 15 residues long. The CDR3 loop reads CASSEGQGAWQPQHF. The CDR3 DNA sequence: TGTGCCAGCAGCGAAGGACAGGGGGCATGGCAGCCCCAGCATTTT.

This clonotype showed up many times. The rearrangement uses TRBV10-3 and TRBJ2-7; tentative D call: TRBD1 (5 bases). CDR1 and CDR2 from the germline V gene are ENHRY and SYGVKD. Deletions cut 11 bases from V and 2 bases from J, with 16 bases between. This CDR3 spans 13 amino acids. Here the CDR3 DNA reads TGTGCCGTCACAGGCTCTCGGACCTACGAGCAGTACTTC. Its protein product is CAVTGSRTYEQYF.

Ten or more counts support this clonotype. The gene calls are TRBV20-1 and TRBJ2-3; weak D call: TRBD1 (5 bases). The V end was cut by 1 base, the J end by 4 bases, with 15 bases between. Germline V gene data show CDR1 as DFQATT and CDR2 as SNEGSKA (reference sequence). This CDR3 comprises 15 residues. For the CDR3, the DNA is TGCAGTGCTAGAGCCCAGGGAAACAACCCAGATACGCAGTATTTT. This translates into CSARAQGNNPDTQYF.

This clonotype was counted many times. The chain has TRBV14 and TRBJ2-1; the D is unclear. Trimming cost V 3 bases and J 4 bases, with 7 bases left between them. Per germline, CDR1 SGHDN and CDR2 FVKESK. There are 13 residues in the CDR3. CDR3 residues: CASSQWGYNEQFF. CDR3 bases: TGTGCCAGCAGCCAGTGGGGTTACAATGAGCAGTTCTTC. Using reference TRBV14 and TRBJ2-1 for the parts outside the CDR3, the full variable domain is EAGVTQFPSHSVIEKGQTVTLRCDPISGHDNLYWYRRVMGKEIKFLLHFVKESKQDESGMPNNRFLAERTGGTYSTLKVQPAELEDSGVYFCASSQWGYNEQFFGPGTRLTVL.

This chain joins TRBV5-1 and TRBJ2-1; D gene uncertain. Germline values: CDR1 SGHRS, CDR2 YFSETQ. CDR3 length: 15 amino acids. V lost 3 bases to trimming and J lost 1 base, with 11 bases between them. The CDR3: CASSYFGVSYNEQFF. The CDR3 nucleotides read TGCGCCAGCAGCTATTTTGGGGTATCCTACAATGAGCAGTTCTTC. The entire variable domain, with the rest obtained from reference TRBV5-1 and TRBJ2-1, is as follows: KAGVTQTPRYLIKTRGQQVTLSCSPISGHRSVSWYQQTPGQGLQFLFEYFSETQRNKGNFPGRFSGRQFSNSRSEMNVSTLELGDSALYLCASSYFGVSYNEQFFGPGTRLTVL.

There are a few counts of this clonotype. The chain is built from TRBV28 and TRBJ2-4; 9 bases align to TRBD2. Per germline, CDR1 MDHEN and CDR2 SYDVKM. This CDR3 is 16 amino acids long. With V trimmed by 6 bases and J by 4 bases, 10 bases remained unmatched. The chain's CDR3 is CASRSGGGVVKNIQYF. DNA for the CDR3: TGTGCCAGCAGATCGGGCGGGGGGGTAGTTAAAAACATTCAGTACTTC.